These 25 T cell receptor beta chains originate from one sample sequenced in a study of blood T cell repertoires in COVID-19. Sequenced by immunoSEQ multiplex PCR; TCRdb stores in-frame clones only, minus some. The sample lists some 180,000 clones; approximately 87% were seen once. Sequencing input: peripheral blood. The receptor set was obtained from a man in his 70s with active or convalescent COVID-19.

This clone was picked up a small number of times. The CDR3 is CASSPQLGQGYGYTF. The CDR3 DNA reads TGTGCCAGCAGCCCCCAGTTGGGACAGGGCTATGGCTACACCTTC. J is TRBJ1-2 and V is TRBV7-2; 9 positions match TRBD1. This CDR3 has 15 amino acids. Germline CDR1 SGHTA, CDR2 FQGNSA. Trimming cost V 5 bases and J 4 bases; bases outside gene matches: 8.

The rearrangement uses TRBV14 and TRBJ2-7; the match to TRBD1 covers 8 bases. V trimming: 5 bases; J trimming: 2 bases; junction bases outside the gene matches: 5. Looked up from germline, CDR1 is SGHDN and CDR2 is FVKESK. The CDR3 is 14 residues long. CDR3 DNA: TGTGCCAGCAGCTGGACAGGGATCCCCTACGAGCAGTACTTC. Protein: CASSWTGIPYEQYF.

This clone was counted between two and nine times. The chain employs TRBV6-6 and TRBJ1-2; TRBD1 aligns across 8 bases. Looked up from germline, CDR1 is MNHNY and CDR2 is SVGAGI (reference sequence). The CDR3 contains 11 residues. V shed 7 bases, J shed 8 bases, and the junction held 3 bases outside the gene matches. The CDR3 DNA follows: TGTGCCAGCACAGGGGGCTGGGGCTACACCTTC. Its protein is CASTGGWGYTF.

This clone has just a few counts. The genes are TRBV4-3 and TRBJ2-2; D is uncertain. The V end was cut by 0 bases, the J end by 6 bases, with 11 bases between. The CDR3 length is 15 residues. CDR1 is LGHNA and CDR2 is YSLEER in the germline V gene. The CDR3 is CASSQDTSGAGELFF. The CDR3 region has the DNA TGCGCCAGCAGCCAAGATACAAGTGGAGCCGGGGAGCTGTTTTTT.

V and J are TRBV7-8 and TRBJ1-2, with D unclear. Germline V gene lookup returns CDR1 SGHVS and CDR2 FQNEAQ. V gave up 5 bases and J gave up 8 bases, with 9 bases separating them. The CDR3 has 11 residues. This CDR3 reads CASSPTRGYTF. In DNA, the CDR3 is TGTGCCAGCAGCCCAACTCGGGGCTACACCTTC.

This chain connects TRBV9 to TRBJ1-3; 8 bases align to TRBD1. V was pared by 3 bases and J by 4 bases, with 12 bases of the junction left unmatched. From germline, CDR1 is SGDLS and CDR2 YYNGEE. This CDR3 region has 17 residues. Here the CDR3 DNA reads TGTGCCAGCAGCGCACTGGACAGGGCTTATGGGGGAAACACCATATATTTT. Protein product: CASSALDRAYGGNTIYF.

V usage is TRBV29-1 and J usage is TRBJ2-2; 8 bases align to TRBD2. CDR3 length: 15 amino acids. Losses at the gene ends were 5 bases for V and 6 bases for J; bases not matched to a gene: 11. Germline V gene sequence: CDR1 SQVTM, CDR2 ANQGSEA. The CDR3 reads CSVPGGGRLSGELFF. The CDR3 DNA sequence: TGCAGCGTTCCCGGGGGGGGGAGATTGTCCGGGGAGCTGTTTTTT.

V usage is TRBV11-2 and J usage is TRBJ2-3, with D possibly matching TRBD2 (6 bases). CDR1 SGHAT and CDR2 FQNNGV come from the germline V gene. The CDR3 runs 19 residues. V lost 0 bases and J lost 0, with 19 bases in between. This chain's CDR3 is CASSLDRRLAGFSTDTQYF. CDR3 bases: TGTGCCAGCAGCTTAGATAGGAGATTGGCGGGATTTAGCACAGATACGCAGTATTTT.

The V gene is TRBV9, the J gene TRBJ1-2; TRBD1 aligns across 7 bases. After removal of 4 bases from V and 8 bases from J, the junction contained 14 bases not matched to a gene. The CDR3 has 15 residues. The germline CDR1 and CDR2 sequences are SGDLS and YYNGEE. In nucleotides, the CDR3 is TGTGCCAGCAGCTCGGGAGGGGGCAAAACTAGAGGCTACACCTTC. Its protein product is CASSSGGGKTRGYTF.

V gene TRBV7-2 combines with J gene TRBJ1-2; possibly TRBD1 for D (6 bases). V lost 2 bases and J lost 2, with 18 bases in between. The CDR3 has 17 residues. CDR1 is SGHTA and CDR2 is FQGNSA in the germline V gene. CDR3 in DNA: TGTGCCAGCAGCTTACTCGGGCCAGGGGCGATAAACTATGGCTACACCTTC. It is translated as CASSLLGPGAINYGYTF.

Here the CDR3 reads CASGRTGRAGELFF. The CDR3 nucleotides are TGTGCCAGCGGGCGGACAGGGAGAGCAGGGGAGCTGTTTTTT. The chain combines TRBV25-1 with TRBJ2-2; 8 bases align to TRBD1. V shed 8 bases, J shed 8 bases, and the junction held 10 bases outside the gene matches. This CDR3 comprises 14 residues. Per the germline V gene, CDR1 is MGHDK and CDR2 is SYGVNS.

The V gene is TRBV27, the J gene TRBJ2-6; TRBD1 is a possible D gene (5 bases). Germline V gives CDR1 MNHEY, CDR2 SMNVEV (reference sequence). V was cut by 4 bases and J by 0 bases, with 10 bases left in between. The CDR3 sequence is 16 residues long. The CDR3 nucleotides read TGTGCCAGCAGTTGGGGCTGGGGCTCTGGGGCCAACGTCCTGACTTTC. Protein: CASSWGWGSGANVLTF.

The CDR3 sequence: CASSATGVEQFF. CDR3 DNA: TGTGCCAGCAGCGCGACAGGGGTCGAGCAGTTCTTC. The gene calls are TRBV9 and TRBJ2-1; 8 bases map to TRBD1. Germline values: CDR1 SGDLS, CDR2 YYNGEE. The CDR3 runs 12 residues. V lost 3 bases to trimming and J lost 10 bases; unmatched junction nucleotides: 3.

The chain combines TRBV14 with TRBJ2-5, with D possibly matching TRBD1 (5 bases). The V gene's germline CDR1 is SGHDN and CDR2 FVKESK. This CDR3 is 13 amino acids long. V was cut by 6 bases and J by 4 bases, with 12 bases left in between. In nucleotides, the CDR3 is TGTGCCAGCAGGAAAGGGGCAGTAGAGACCCAGTACTTC. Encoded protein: CASRKGAVETQYF. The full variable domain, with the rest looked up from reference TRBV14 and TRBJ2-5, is EAGVTQFPSHSVIEKGQTVTLRCDPISGHDNLYWYRRVMGKEIKFLLHFVKESKQDESGMPNNRFLAERTGGTYSTLKVQPAELEDSGVYFCASRKGAVETQYFGPGTRLLVL.

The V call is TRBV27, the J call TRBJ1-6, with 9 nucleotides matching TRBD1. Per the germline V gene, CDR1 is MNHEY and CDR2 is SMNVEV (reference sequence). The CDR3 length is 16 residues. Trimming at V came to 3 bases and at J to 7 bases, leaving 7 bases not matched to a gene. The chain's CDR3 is CASSFQTGGPNSPLHF. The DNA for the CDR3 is TGTGCCAGCAGTTTTCAGACAGGGGGACCAAATTCACCCCTCCACTTT.

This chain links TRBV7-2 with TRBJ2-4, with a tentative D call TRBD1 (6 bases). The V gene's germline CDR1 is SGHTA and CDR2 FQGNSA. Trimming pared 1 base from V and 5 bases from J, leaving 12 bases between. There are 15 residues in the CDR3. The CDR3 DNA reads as TGTGCCAGCAGCTTAGGGAATTACAGGGAAAACATTCAGTACTTC. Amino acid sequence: CASSLGNYRENIQYF.

CDR3 nucleotides: TGTGCCAGCAGCCCCCTCCTGACTAGCAGTTCACACAATGAGCAGTTCTTC. Translating it yields CASSPLLTSSSHNEQFF. The chain couples TRBV7-2 to TRBJ2-1, with 7 bases lining up with TRBD2. CDR1 is SGHTA and CDR2 is FQGNSA in the germline V gene. The CDR3 has 17 amino acids. The J segment lost 5 bases and the V segment lost 5 bases, leaving 15 bases of the junction unmatched.

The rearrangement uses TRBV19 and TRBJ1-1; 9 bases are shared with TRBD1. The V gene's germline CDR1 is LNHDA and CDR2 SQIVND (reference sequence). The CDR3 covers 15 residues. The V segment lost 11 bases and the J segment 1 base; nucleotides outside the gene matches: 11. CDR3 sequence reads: CACSRTGQGNTEAFF. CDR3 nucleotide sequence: TGTGCCTGCTCCCGGACGGGACAGGGGAACACTGAAGCTTTCTTT. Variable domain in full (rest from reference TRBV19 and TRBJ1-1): DGGITQSPKYLFRKEGQNVTLSCEQNLNHDAMYWYRQDPGQGLRLIYYSQIVNDFQKGDIAEGYSVSREKKESFPLTVTSAQKNPTAFYLCACSRTGQGNTEAFFGQGTRLTVV.

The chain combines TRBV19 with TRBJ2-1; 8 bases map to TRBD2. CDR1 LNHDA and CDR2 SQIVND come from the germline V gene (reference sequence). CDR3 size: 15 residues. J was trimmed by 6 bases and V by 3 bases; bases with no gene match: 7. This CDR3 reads CASSIPGRVSNEQFF. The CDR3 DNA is TGTGCCAGTAGTATCCCCGGGAGGGTGAGCAATGAGCAGTTCTTC.

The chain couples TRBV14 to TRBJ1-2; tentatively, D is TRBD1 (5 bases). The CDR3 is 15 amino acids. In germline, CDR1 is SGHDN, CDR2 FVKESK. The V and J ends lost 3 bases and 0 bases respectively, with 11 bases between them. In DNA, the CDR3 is TGTGCCAGCAGCCATGGGGGGACTTCTAACTATGGCTACACCTTC. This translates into CASSHGGTSNYGYTF.

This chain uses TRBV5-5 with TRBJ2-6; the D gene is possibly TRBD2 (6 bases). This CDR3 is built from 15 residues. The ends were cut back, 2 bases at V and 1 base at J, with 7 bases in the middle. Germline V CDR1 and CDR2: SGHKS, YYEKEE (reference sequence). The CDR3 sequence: CASSFGGSGANVLTF. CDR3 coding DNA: TGTGCCAGCAGCTTCGGGGGTTCTGGGGCCAACGTCCTGACTTTC.

The CDR3: CASSHRTLNTEAFF. In nucleotides, the CDR3 is TGTGCCAGCAGTCACAGGACCCTGAACACTGAAGCTTTCTTT. The V call is TRBV6-6, the J call TRBJ1-1; TRBD1 might be the D (5 bases). Trimming took 5 bases from V and 0 from J, leaving 10 bases between them. CDR1 and CDR2 from the germline V gene are MNHNY and SVGAGI (reference sequence). CDR3 length: 14 amino acids.

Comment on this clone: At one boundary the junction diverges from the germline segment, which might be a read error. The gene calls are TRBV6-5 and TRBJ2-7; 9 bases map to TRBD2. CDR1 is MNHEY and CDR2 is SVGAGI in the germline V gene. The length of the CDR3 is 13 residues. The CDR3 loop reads CASSWTSVVERYF. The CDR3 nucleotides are TGTGCCAGCAGTTGGACTAGCGTGGTCGAGCGGTACTTC.

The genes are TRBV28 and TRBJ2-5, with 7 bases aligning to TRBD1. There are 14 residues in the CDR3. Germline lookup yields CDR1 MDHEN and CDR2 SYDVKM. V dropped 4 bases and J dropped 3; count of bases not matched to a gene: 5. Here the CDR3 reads CASSSPTGKETQYF. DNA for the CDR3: TGTGCCAGCAGTTCCCCGACAGGGAAAGAGACCCAGTACTTC.

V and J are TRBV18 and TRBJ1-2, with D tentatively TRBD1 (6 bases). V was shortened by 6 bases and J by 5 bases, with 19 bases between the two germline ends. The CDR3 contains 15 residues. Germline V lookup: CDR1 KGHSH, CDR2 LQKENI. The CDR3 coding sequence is TGTGCCAGCTCCCTTAACAGGGATTTACGGTATGGCTACACCTTC. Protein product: CASSLNRDLRYGYTF.